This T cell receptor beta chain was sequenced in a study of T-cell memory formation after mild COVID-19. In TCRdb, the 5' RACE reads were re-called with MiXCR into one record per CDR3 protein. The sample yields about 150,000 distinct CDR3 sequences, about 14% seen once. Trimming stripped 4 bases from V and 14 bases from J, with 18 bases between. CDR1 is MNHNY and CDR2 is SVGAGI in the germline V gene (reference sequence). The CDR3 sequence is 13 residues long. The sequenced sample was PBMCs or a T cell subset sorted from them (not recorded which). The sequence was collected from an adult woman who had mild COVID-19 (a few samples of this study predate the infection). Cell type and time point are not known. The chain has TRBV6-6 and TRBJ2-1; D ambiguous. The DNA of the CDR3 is TGTGCCAGCAGTTCAGATACAGCCGAGCGTAAGTTCTTC. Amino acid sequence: CASSSDTAERKFF.